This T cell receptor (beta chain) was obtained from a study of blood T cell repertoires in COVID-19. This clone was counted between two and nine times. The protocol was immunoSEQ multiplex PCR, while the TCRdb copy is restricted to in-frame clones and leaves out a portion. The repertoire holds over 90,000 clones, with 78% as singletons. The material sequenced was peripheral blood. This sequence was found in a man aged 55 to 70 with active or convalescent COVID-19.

This CDR3 reads CASSYIQAPQHNQPQHF. The CDR3 bases are TGTGCCAGCAGTTACATCCAGGCCCCGCAACACAATCAGCCCCAGCATTTT. The chain carries TRBV6-2 or TRBV6-3 and TRBJ1-5; D is unclear. Germline V lookup: CDR1 MNHEY, CDR2 SVGEGT. Between the trimmed V and J ends, which lost 2 bases and 3 bases, there was a span of 17 bases. CDR3 length equals 17 residues.